The 12 T cell receptor beta chains in this list originate from one sample, sequenced in a study of tumor and adjacent non-tumor tissue in lung cancer. A modified ARM-PCR protocol with three rounds of nested PCR amplified TCRbeta. From the multiplex PCR reads, TCRdb called clonotypes with MiXCR, one entry per CDR3 protein. Of about 90,000 distinct CDR3 sequences detected, around 76% appear once; the ten largest clones hold less than 25%. No cell sorting was done before RNA was extracted from the tissue. The normal lung tissue was taken more than 3 cm from the tumor edge. The material sequenced was distant non-tumor lung tissue. The receptors stem from a woman between 50 and 59 years old with non-small cell lung cancer.

For this clonotype: At one of its ends the junction is not consistent with the germline gene, which may arise from a read error. The chain combines TRBV6-5 with TRBJ2-1; 7 bases match TRBD1. CDR1 is MNHEY and CDR2 is SVGAGI in the germline V gene. The CDR3 extends over 14 amino acids. CDR3: CASSYDRAVNELFF. DNA of the CDR3: TGTGCCAGCAGTTATGACAGGGCGGTCAATGAGCTGTTCTTC.

Concerning this clonotype itself: A read error may account for a junction end that differs from germline. The V and J genes are TRBV10-1 and TRBJ2-3; D unclear. Germline-derived CDR1 and CDR2 are WNHNN and SYGVQD (reference sequence). The CDR3 sequence is 15 residues long. The CDR3 is CASSKSIQPLDAQYF. The CDR3 coding sequence is TGCGCCAGCAGTAAGTCGATTCAGCCTTTAGATGCGCAGTATTTT.

A remark on this clonotype: No conserved phenylalanine or tryptophan is present at the end of the CDR3, so a read error is the likely explanation. The DNA is left out, because the CDR3 cannot be placed on it with certainty; the CDR3 is given as TCRdb lists it. This chain joins TRBV12-3 or TRBV12-4 and TRBJ2-3; the D call TRBD1 from the table was never checked on the DNA. The CDR3 region is 15 residues in length, termini included. This CDR3 reads CASRGTGASTDTRYY.

Notes on this clonotype: This clone may be a read error of a much larger clone one base away. The chain recombines TRBV28 with TRBJ2-7, with a tentative D call TRBD2 (6 bases). From germline, CDR1 is MDHEN and CDR2 SYDVKM. The length of the CDR3 is 11 residues. The CDR3 nucleotides read TGTGCCAGCAGTTCTGTCAGCGGGTGTTCCTTC. Translating it yields CASSSVSGCSF.

Notes on this clonotype: This may stem from a read error, because a much larger clone lies one nucleotide away. J is TRBJ1-5 and V is TRBV5-1, with a possible D match to TRBD1 (6 bases). Germline values: CDR1 SGHRS, CDR2 YFSETQ. V lost 0 bases, J lost 1 base, and 11 bases lay in between. There are 16 residues in the CDR3. This CDR3 is CASSLVSGASNQPQHF. CDR3 nucleotide sequence: TGCGCCAGCAGCTTGGTTTCGGGGGCGAGCAATCAGCCCCAGCATTTT.

Concerning this clonotype itself: A read error is likely, as this CDR3 ends without the conserved phenylalanine or tryptophan. The chain employs TRBV11-2 and TRBJ1-6; D ambiguous. The CDR3 contains 15 residues. Between the trimmed V and J ends, which lost 2 bases and 8 bases, there was a span of 13 bases. Germline CDR1 and CDR2: SGHAT and FQNNGV. The chain's CDR3 is CASSLYHGPYSPLHL. In nucleotides, the CDR3 is TGTGCCAGCAGCTTATATCACGGACCCTATTCACCCCTCCACTTA.

V and J are TRBV6-5 and TRBJ1-2; D is unresolved. V shed 6 bases and J shed 2 bases, with 22 bases lying between them. The CDR3 extends over 17 amino acids. Germline V gene lookup returns CDR1 MNHEY and CDR2 SVGAGI. CDR3 residues: CASSPQTSWLTNYGYTF. CDR3 coding DNA: TGTGCCAGCAGCCCCCAGACCTCGTGGCTAACGAACTATGGCTACACCTTC.

Worth noting for this clonotype: A read error may explain this, as a much larger clone is one base away. The chain combines TRBV20-1 with TRBJ2-2, with D unresolved. The CDR3 consists of 13 residues. The V end lost 6 bases, the J end lost 1 base, and 9 bases lay between the germline ends. Looked up from germline, CDR1 is DFQATT and CDR2 is SNEGSKA (reference sequence). This chain's CDR3 is CSAPARNTGELFF. DNA of the CDR3: TGCAGTGCCCCGGCACGGAACACCGGGGAGCTGTTTTTT.

In its sample, this clonotype was seen once. The CDR3 coding sequence is TGCAGCGTCCGGGACATGGGGAACTATGAGCAGTACTTC. It specifies CSVRDMGNYEQYF. V and J are TRBV29-1 and TRBJ2-7; D is perhaps TRBD1 (6 bases). Germline V CDR1 and CDR2: SQVTM, ANQGSEA. The CDR3 has 13 residues. V was cut by 6 bases and J by 7 bases, with 19 bases left in between.

This clonotype came up many times. V and J are TRBV11-1 and TRBJ2-7; tentative D call: TRBD2 (9 bases). This CDR3 has 16 amino acids. The germline V and J ends were trimmed by 4 bases and 6 bases, with 22 bases remaining between them. Germline values: CDR1 SGHAT, CDR2 FQDESV (reference sequence). This CDR3 is CASSYSRGQREAEQYF. CDR3 in DNA: TGTGCCAGCAGCTATTCCAGGGGGCAGCGGGAGGCCGAGCAGTACTTC.

Of note for this clonotype: Being one base from a much bigger clone, this may be a read error. V and J are TRBV20-1 and TRBJ2-1; TRBD1 is a possible D gene (6 bases). The V and J ends lost 5 bases and 0 bases respectively, with 11 bases between them. CDR3 length equals 14 residues. The germline CDR1 and CDR2 sequences are DFQATT and SNEGSKA (reference sequence). CDR3 nucleotide sequence: TGCAGTGCTTCCCGGGACAACTCCTACAATGAGCAGTTCTTC. Its translation is CSASRDNSYNEQFF.

The table lists this clonotype with a count of one. Just one base apart from a much larger clone, this may be a read error. This chain links TRBV24-1 with TRBJ2-5; possibly TRBD2 for D (6 bases). The CDR3 is 19 amino acids. Germline V gene lookup returns CDR1 KGHDR and CDR2 SFDVKD. CDR3 region: CAISDATPHPGLVGETQYF. CDR3 DNA sequence: TGTGCCATCAGTGATGCGACCCCGCACCCGGGACTCGTGGGGGAGACCCAGTACTTC.